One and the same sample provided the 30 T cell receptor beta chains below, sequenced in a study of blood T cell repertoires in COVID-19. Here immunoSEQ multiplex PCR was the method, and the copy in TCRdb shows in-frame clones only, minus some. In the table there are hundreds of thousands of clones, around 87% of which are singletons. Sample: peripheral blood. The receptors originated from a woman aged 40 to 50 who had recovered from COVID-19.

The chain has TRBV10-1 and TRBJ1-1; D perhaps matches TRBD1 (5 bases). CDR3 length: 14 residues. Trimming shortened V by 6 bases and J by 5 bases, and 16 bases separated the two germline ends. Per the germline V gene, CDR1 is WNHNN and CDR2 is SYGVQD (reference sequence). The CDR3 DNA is TGCGCCAGCAGCCCACAGGAAGATGAGACTGAAGCTTTCTTT. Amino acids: CASSPQEDETEAFF.

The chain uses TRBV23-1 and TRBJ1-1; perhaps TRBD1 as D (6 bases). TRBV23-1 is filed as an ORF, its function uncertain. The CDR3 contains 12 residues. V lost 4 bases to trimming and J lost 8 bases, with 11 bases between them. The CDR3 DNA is TGCGCCAGCAGTCGAAACAGGGTAGAAGCTTTCTTT. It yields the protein CASSRNRVEAFF.

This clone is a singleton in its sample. DNA for the CDR3: TGTGCCAGCAGCTTGGGCTGGGGGGGAACTGGAAACACCATATATTTT. It is translated as CASSLGWGGTGNTIYF. The rearrangement links TRBV5-6 to TRBJ1-3, with D perhaps matching TRBD1 (5 bases). This CDR3 has 16 residues. Germline CDR1 reads SGHDT; CDR2 reads YYEEEE. V was shortened by 0 bases and J by 2 bases, with 12 bases between the two germline ends.

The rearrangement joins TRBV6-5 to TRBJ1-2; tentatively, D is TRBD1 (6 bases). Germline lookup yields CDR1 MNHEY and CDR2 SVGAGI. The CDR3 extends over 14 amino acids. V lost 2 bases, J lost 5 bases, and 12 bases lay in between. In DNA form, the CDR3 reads TGTGCCAGCAGTTACCGGGGGGCGAGGTATGGCTACACCTTC. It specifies CASSYRGARYGYTF.

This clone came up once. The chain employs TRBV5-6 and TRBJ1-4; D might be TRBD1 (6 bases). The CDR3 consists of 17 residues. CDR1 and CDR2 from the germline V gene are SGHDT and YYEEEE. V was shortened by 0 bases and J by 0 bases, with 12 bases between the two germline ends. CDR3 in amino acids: CASSLGQDPATNEKLFF. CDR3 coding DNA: TGTGCCAGCAGCTTGGGACAGGACCCTGCAACTAATGAAAAACTGTTTTTT.

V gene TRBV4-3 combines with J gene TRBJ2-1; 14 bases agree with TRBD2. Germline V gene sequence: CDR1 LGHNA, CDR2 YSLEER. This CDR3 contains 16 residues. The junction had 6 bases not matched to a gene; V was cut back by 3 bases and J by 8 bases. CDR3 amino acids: CASSHPGTSGGDEQFF. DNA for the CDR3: TGCGCCAGCAGCCACCCAGGGACTAGCGGGGGCGATGAGCAGTTCTTC.

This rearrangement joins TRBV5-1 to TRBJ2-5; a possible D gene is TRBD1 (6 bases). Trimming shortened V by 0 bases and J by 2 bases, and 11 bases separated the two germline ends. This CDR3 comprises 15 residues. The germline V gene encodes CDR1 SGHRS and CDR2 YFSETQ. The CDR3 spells CASSLVGHRQETQYF. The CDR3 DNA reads TGCGCCAGCAGCTTGGTGGGACACAGACAAGAGACCCAGTACTTC. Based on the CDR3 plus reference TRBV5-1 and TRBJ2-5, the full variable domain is KAGVTQTPRYLIKTRGQQVTLSCSPISGHRSVSWYQQTPGQGLQFLFEYFSETQRNKGNFPGRFSGRQFSNSRSEMNVSTLELGDSALYLCASSLVGHRQETQYFGPGTRLLVL.

In DNA, the CDR3 is TGTGCCAGCAGCTTCGGACAGAAGATTGAAGCTTTCTTT. This codes for CASSFGQKIEAFF. The V call is TRBV5-4, the J call TRBJ1-1; tentative D call: TRBD1 (6 bases). V was clipped by 2 bases and J by 7 bases, with 12 bases between them. Germline V CDR1 and CDR2: SGHNT, YYREEE (reference sequence). This CDR3 contains 13 residues.

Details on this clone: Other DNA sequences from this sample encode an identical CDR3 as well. CDR3 coding DNA: TGTGCCAGCAGCTTCGGCTACGAGCAGTACTTC. It translates to CASSFGYEQYF. The chain employs TRBV5-4 and TRBJ2-7; D gene unclear. V was shortened by 2 bases and J by 3 bases, with 3 bases between the two germline ends. The CDR3 has 11 residues. The germline gives CDR1 SGHNT, CDR2 YYREEE (reference sequence).

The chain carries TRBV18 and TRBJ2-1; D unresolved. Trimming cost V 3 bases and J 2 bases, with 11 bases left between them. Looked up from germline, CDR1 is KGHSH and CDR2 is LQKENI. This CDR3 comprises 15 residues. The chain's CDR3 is CASSPETQTYNEQFF. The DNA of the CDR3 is TGTGCCAGCTCACCGGAGACCCAGACCTACAATGAGCAGTTCTTC.

The DNA of the CDR3 is TGTGCCAGCAGCCCCGAGGGTCAGCCCCAGCATTTT. Amino acid sequence: CASSPEGQPQHF. V usage is TRBV7-9 and J usage is TRBJ1-5, with D hard to call. Germline loops: CDR1 SEHNR, CDR2 FQNEAQ (reference sequence). This CDR3 contains 12 residues. Trimming took off 5 bases at V and 6 bases at J, with 8 bases between the two ends.

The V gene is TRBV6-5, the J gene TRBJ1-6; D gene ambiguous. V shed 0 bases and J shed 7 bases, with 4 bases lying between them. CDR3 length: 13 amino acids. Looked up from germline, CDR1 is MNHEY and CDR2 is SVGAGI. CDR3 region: CASSYSRNSPLHF. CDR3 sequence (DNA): TGTGCCAGCAGTTACTCCCGGAATTCACCCCTCCACTTT.

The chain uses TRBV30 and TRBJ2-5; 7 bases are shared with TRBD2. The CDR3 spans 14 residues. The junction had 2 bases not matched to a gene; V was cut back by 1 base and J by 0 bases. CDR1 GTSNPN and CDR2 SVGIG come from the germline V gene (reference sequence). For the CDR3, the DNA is TGTGCCTGGAGTGGGGGGGGGAACCAAGAGACCCAGTACTTC. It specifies CAWSGGGNQETQYF.

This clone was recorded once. In nucleotides, the CDR3 is TGTGCTAGTGGTTTGGCAGCGGGGGGGATAACAGATACGCAGTATTTT. Its translation: CASGLAAGGITDTQYF. This chain uses TRBV12-5 with TRBJ2-3; 10 nucleotides agree with TRBD2. CDR3 length equals 16 residues. Germline V gives CDR1 LGHNT, CDR2 FRNRAP. V lost 1 base to trimming and J lost 3 bases; unmatched junction nucleotides: 4.

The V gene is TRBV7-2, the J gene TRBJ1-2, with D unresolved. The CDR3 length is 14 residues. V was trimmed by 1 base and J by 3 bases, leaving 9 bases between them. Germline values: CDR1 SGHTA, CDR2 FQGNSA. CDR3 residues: CASSLGGGDYGYTF. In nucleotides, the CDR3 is TGTGCCAGCAGCTTAGGCGGAGGCGACTATGGCTACACCTTC. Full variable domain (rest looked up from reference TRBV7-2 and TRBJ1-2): GAGVSQSPSNKVTEKGKDVELRCDPISGHTALYWYRQSLGQGLEFLIYFQGNSAPDKSGLPSDRFSAERTGGSVSTLTIQRTQQEDSAVYLCASSLGGGDYGYTFGSGTRLTVV.

CDR3 sequence: CTSSQGSGHRGYTF. Written as DNA, the CDR3 is TGCACCAGCAGCCAGGGGTCGGGACACCGTGGCTACACCTTC. The chain uses TRBV1 and TRBJ1-2; TRBD1, as called in the table, went unchecked against the DNA. TRBV1 is described as a pseudogene. The CDR3 has 14 amino acids.

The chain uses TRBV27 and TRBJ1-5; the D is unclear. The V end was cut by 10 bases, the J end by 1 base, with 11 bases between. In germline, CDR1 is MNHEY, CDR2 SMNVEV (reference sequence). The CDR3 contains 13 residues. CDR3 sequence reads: CATGLLSNQPQHF. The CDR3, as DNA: TGTGCCACAGGACTTTTGAGCAATCAGCCCCAGCATTTT.

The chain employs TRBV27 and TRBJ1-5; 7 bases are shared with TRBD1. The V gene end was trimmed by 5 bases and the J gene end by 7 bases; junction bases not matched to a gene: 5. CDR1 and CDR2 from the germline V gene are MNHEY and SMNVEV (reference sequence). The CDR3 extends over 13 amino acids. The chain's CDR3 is CASSTGVWQPQHF. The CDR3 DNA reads TGTGCCAGCAGTACAGGGGTCTGGCAGCCCCAGCATTTT.

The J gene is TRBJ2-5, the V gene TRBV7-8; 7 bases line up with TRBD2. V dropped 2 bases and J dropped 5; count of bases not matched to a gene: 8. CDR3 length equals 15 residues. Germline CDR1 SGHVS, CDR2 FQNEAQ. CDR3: CASSLNGGGSETQYF. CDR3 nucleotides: TGTGCCAGCAGCTTAAATGGGGGGGGTTCGGAGACCCAGTACTTC.

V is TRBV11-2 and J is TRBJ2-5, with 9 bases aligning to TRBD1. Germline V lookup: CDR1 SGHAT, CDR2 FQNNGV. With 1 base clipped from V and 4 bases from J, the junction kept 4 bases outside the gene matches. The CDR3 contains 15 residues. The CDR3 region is CASSLGDRVGETQYF. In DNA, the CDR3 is TGTGCCAGCAGCTTAGGGGACAGGGTGGGAGAGACCCAGTACTTC. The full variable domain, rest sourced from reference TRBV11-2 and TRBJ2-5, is EAGVAQSPRYKIIEKRQSVAFWCNPISGHATLYWYQQILGQGPKLLIQFQNNGVVDDSQLPKDRFSAERLKGVDSTLKIQPAKLEDSAVYLCASSLGDRVGETQYFGPGTRLLVL.

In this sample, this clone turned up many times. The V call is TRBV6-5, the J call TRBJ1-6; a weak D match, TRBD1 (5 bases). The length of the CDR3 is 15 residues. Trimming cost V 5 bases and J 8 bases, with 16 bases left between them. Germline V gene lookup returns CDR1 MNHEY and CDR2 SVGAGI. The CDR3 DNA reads TGTGCCAGCAGTCTCTCGACAGCCCTGGATTCACCCCTCCACTTT. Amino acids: CASSLSTALDSPLHF.

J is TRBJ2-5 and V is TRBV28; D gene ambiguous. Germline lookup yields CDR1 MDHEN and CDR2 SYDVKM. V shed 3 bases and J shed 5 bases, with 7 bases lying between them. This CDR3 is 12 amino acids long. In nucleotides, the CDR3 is TGTGCCAGCAGTTTTCATGGCGAGACCCAGTACTTC. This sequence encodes CASSFHGETQYF.

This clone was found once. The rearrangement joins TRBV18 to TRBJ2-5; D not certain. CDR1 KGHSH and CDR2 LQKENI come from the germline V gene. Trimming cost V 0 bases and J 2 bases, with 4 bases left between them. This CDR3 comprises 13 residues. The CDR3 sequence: CASSPPAQETQYF. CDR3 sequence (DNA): TGTGCCAGCTCACCACCAGCACAAGAGACCCAGTACTTC.

CDR3 nucleotide sequence: TGTGCCAGCAGCCCCGACAGTGAGATGAACACTGAAGCTTTCTTT. As protein: CASSPDSEMNTEAFF. The chain joins TRBV13 to TRBJ1-1; D perhaps matches TRBD1 (5 bases). V was trimmed by 5 bases and J by 0 bases, leaving 13 bases between them. Germline V gene lookup returns CDR1 PRHDT and CDR2 FYEKMQ (reference sequence). The CDR3 has 15 residues.

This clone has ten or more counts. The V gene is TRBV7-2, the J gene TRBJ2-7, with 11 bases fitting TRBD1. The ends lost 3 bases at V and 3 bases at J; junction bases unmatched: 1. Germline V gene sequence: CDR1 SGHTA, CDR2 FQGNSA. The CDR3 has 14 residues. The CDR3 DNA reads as TGTGCCAGCAGCTTGGACAGGGGGCGCTACGAGCAGTACTTC. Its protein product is CASSLDRGRYEQYF. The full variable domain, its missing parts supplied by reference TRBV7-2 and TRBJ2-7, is GAGVSQSPSNKVTEKGKDVELRCDPISGHTALYWYRQSLGQGLEFLIYFQGNSAPDKSGLPSDRFSAERTGGSVSTLTIQRTQQEDSAVYLCASSLDRGRYEQYFGPGTRLTVT.

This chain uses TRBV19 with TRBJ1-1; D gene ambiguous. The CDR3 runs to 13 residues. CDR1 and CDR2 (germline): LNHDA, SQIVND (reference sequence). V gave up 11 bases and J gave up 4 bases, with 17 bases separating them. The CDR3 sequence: CAVKENRGTEAFF. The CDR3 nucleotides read TGTGCCGTGAAGGAAAACCGGGGCACTGAAGCTTTCTTT.

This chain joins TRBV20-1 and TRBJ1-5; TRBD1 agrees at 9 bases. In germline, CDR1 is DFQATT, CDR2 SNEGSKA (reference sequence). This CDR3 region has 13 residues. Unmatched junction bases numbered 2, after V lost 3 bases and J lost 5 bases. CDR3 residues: CSASRTGDQPQHF. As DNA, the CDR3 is TGCAGTGCTAGTAGGACAGGGGATCAGCCCCAGCATTTT.

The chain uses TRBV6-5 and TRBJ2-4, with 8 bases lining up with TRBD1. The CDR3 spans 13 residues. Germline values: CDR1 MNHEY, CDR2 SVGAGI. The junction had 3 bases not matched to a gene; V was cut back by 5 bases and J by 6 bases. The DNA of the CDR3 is TGTGCCAGCAGTCGGACAGGGAGAAACATTCAGTACTTC. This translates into CASSRTGRNIQYF.

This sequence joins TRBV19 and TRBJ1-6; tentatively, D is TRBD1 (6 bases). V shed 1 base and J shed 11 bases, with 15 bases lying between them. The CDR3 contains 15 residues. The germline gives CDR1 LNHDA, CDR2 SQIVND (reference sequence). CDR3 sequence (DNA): TGTGCCAGTAGTATAGGCAGGGGCCCTTATGCACCCCTCCACTTT. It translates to CASSIGRGPYAPLHF.

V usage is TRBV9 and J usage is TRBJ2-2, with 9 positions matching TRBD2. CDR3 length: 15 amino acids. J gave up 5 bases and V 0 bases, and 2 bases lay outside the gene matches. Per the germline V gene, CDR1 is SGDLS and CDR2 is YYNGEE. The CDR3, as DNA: TGTGCCAGCAGCGTAGTAGCGGGGGTAACCGGGGAGCTGTTTTTT. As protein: CASSVVAGVTGELFF.